This T cell receptor beta chain was identified in a study of OX40 agonist ivuxolimab in advanced cancers. In the study overall: Dose-escalation patients were diagnosed with hepatocellular carcinoma, melanoma, renal cell cancer or head and neck cancer.

The CDR3 is 16 residues long. V lost 4 bases and J lost 1; bases outside the gene matches: 9. Germline V CDR1 and CDR2: SGDLS, YYNGEE. Sequencing was performed with immunoSEQ multiplex PCR; in TCRdb, only in-frame clones are kept and a portion is missing. This table has 94,000 or so clones, 80% to 90% appearing once. This clonotype originated in an adult with an advanced solid tumor such as melanoma, head and neck, liver or kidney cancer. Sample: CD4+ or CD8+ T cells sorted from blood, taken in a trial of the OX40 agonist ivuxolimab. The chain links TRBV9 to TRBJ1-2, with TRBD1 identical over 8 bases. In nucleotides, the CDR3 is TGTGCCAGCAGCTCCTTTGGACAGGGAGGTAACTATGGCTACACCTTC. Encoded protein: CASSSFGQGGNYGYTF.